What follows are 11 T cell receptor beta chains derived from one specimen sequenced in a study of PD-1 blockade in classical Hodgkin lymphoma. Only in-frame clones appear in the TCRdb table, and some are missing; sequencing was by immunoSEQ multiplex PCR. The table shows 20,000 to 25,000 clones, with more than 65% occurring only once. Each of the patients experienced relapse following autologous stem cell transplantation, and their brentuximab vedotin exposure differed. Material: peripheral blood mononuclear cells (PBMCs), obtained at baseline. Receptors originate from a human donor with classical Hodgkin lymphoma.

By frequency in the sample, this clone is medium-sized. The chain has TRBV11-2 and TRBJ2-7; D could derive from TRBD1 or TRBD2 (6 bases each). CDR1 and CDR2 from the germline V gene are SGHAT and FQNNGV. The CDR3 contains 15 residues. Trimming pared 6 bases from V and 5 bases from J, leaving 20 bases between. CDR3 bases: TGTGCCAGCAGTTTTGGCGCTAGGGGGGTCCACGAGCAGTACTTC. This encodes CASSFGARGVHEQYF.

CDR3 DNA: TGCGCCAGCAGCTTCGGACAGGACGGTCAGCCCCAGCATTTT. Encoded protein: CASSFGQDGQPQHF. The chain uses TRBV5-1 and TRBJ1-5, with TRBD1 matching over 7 bases. V gave up 2 bases and J gave up 6 bases; unmatched junction bases: 5. Germline assignment: CDR1 SGHRS and CDR2 YFSETQ. The CDR3 is 14 amino acids.

This clone was seen just once. The chain carries TRBV30 and TRBJ2-2; 11 bases fit TRBD1. V dropped 7 bases and J dropped 7; count of bases not matched to a gene: 8. This CDR3 comprises 14 residues. Germline lookup yields CDR1 GTSNPN and CDR2 SVGIG (reference sequence). CDR3 residues: CAFEGTGGFGELFF. The CDR3, as DNA: TGTGCCTTTGAGGGGACAGGGGGTTTCGGGGAGCTGTTTTTT.

J is TRBJ1-4 and V is TRBV4-3; tentatively, D is TRBD1 (6 bases). The CDR3 is made up of 14 amino acids. Germline lookup yields CDR1 LGHNA and CDR2 YSLEER. The germline V and J ends were trimmed by 4 bases and 5 bases, with 11 bases remaining between them. CDR3 bases: TGCGCCAGCAGCCCAGGGGTGGGGAATGAAAAACTGTTTTTT. Its protein product is CASSPGVGNEKLFF.

The chain couples TRBV11-2 to TRBJ2-7; D is undetermined. The ends were cut back, 4 bases at V and 8 bases at J, with 12 bases in the middle. The CDR3 spans 12 residues. Per germline, CDR1 SGHAT and CDR2 FQNNGV. The CDR3 sequence: CASSWVDRQQYF. CDR3 DNA sequence: TGTGCCAGCAGCTGGGTTGATCGGCAGCAGTACTTC.

The chain is built from TRBV19 and TRBJ1-1; D is unclear. This CDR3 comprises 12 residues. Germline values: CDR1 LNHDA, CDR2 SQIVND (reference sequence). V lost 5 bases, J lost 1 base, and 5 bases lay in between. CDR3 nucleotide sequence: TGTGCCAGTAGTGCAGGGAACACTGAAGCTTTCTTT. It encodes CASSAGNTEAFF.

V is TRBV7-8 and J is TRBJ2-3; perhaps TRBD2 as D (7 bases). This CDR3 has 17 amino acids. The ends were cut back, 5 bases at V and 0 bases at J, with 18 bases in the middle. From germline, CDR1 is SGHVS and CDR2 FQNEAQ. The CDR3 DNA sequence: TGTGCCAGCAGCCGTTACATACAGGGAGGGAGCACAGATACGCAGTATTTT. It encodes CASSRYIQGGSTDTQYF.

The chain carries TRBV7-9 and TRBJ2-1; weak D call: TRBD2 (7 bases). Trimming shortened V by 1 base and J by 9 bases, and 10 bases separated the two germline ends. In germline, CDR1 is SEHNR, CDR2 FQNEAQ (reference sequence). CDR3 length: 13 amino acids. The DNA for the CDR3 is TGTGCCAGCAGCTTAGGGGGGGGCGCTGAGCAGTTCTTC. This gives the protein CASSLGGGAEQFF. Complete variable domain (other parts from reference TRBV7-9 and TRBJ2-1): DTGVSQNPRHKITKRGQNVTFRCDPISEHNRLYWYRQTLGQGPEFLTYFQNEAQLEKSRLLSDRFSAERPKGSFSTLEIQRTEQGDSAMYLCASSLGGGAEQFFGPGTRLTVL.

The rearrangement joins TRBV11-3 to TRBJ2-1, with D uncertain. Between the trimmed V and J ends, which lost 0 bases and 8 bases, there was a span of 8 bases. CDR1 is SGHNT, CDR2 YENEEA, per germline. CDR3 length: 13 amino acids. The CDR3 nucleotides read TGTGCCAGCAGCTTAGAGGGTGAACATGAGCAGTTCTTC. Translation gives CASSLEGEHEQFF.

The chain uses TRBV11-1 and TRBJ1-3; the D gene is possibly TRBD1 (6 bases). CDR1 and CDR2 (germline): SGHAT, FQDESV (reference sequence). The CDR3 consists of 15 residues. V was clipped by 5 bases and J by 0 bases, with 11 bases between them. The CDR3 here is CASSITGNSGNTIYF. CDR3 DNA sequence: TGTGCCAGCAGCATTACAGGGAACTCTGGAAACACCATATATTTT.

This chain uses TRBV6-1 with TRBJ2-7; 11 bases are a match to TRBD1. Germline CDR1 and CDR2: MNHNS and SASEGT. Unmatched junction bases numbered 10, after V lost 9 bases and J lost 3 bases. The CDR3 consists of 15 residues. The CDR3 here is CASSVPDRGHYEQYF. As DNA, the CDR3 is TGTGCCAGTTCCGTTCCGGACAGGGGGCACTACGAGCAGTACTTC.